Presented here are 2 T cell receptor beta chains from one specimen sequenced in a study of beta chain features in type 1 diabetes. TCRB transcripts that were expressed got sequenced, as all of the isolated RNA had been reverse transcribed. The protocol was immunoSEQ multiplex PCR, while the TCRdb copy is restricted to in-frame clones and leaves out a portion. The sample contains around 160,000 clones, roughly 48% of which appear only once. Sequenced material: Tregs from blood. All receptors come from a man between 18 and 35 years old in good health.

The chain carries TRBV5-1 and TRBJ2-3; TRBD2 aligns across 10 bases. V was pared by 0 bases and J by 3 bases, with 4 bases of the junction left unmatched. Per the germline V gene, CDR1 is SGHRS and CDR2 is YFSETQ. This CDR3 spans 16 amino acids. DNA of the CDR3: TGCGCCAGCAGCTTGGTCAGCGGGAGGGTTACAGATACGCAGTATTTT. It yields the protein CASSLVSGRVTDTQYF.

There are a few counts of this clone. The chain employs TRBV5-1 and TRBJ1-2; D not certain. This CDR3 is 14 amino acids long. Germline V gene data show CDR1 as SGHRS and CDR2 as YFSETQ. V dropped 0 bases and J dropped 4 bases, with 10 bases sitting between them. The CDR3 nucleotides are TGCGCCAGCAGCTTGGCTCGGGGTGGCTATGGCTACACCTTC. Amino acid sequence: CASSLARGGYGYTF.